This T cell receptor beta chain was identified during a study of CD8 T cells in ankylosing spondylitis. TCRdb reprocessed the 5' RACE reads with MiXCR, giving one entry per CDR3 protein. Of under 150,000 distinct CDR3 sequences listed, 7% to 10% are singletons. This CDR3 contains 16 residues. Trimming left V 0 bases short and J 0 bases short, with 9 bases between. Per germline, CDR1 SGHTA and CDR2 FQGNSA. This chain uses TRBV7-2 with TRBJ2-1; D gene unclear. The sequencing input was blood, either unsorted or a sorted T cell fraction (not recorded which). This TCR was recovered from a male donor with ankylosing spondylitis or in good health (not recorded which). This CDR3 is CASSLAGEVSYNEQFF. CDR3 sequence (DNA): TGTGCCAGCAGCTTAGCGGGCGAGGTCTCCTACAATGAGCAGTTCTTC.